This T cell receptor (beta chain) appears in the sequencing data of a study of blood T cell repertoires in COVID-19. Study-level information: The cDNA or gDNA used as material had been derived from T cells, B-cell-depleted T cells, or PBMCs.

Some clones are missing from TCRdb's copy, which holds only in-frame ones; the method was immunoSEQ multiplex PCR. The table lists tens of thousands of clones, nearly 90% of them singletons. The sequencing sample was made of peripheral blood. The source of this sequence is a woman older than 75 with active or convalescent COVID-19.

For the CDR3, the DNA is TGTGCCAGCAGCGAGAGACAGGGGGCCAGCGGGGAGCTGTTTTTT. It yields the protein CASSERQGASGELFF. This chain links TRBV5-4 with TRBJ2-2, with 10 bases lining up with TRBD1. V lost 4 bases to trimming and J lost 7 bases; unmatched junction nucleotides: 7. Germline lookup yields CDR1 SGHNT and CDR2 YYREEE (reference sequence). The CDR3 totals 15 residues.